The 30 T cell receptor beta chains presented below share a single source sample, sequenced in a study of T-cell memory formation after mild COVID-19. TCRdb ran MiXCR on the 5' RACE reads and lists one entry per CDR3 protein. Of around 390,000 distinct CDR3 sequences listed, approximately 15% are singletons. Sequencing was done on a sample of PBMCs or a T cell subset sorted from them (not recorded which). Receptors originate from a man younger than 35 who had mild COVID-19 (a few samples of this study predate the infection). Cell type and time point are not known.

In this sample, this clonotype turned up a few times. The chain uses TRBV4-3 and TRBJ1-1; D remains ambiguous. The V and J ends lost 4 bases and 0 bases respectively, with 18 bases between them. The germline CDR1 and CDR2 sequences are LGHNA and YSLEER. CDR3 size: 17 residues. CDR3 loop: CASSRSYEDGLNTEAFF. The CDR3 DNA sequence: TGCGCCAGCAGCCGAAGCTACGAGGACGGGCTGAACACTGAAGCTTTCTTT.

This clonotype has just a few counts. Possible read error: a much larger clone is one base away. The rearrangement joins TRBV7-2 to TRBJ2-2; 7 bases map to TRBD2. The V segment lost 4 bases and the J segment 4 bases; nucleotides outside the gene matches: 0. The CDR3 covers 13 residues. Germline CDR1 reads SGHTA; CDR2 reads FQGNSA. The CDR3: CASSWTSTGELFF. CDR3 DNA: TGTGCCAGCAGCTGGACTAGCACCGGGGAGCTGTTTTTT.

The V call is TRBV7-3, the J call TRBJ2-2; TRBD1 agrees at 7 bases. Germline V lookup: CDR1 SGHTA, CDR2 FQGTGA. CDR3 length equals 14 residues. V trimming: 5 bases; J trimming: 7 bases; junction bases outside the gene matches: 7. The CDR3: CASSPDRAGGELFF. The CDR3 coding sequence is TGTGCCAGCAGCCCAGACAGGGCTGGCGGGGAGCTGTTTTTT.

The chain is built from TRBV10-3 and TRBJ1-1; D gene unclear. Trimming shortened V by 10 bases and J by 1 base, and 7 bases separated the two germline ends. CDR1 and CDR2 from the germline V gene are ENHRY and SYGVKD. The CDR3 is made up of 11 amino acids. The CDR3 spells CATEGNTEAFF. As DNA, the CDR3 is TGTGCCACCGAGGGGAACACTGAAGCTTTCTTT.

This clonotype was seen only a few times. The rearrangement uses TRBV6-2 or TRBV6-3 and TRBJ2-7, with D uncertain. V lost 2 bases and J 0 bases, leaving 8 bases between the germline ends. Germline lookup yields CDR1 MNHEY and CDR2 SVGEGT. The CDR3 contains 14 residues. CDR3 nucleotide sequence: TGTGCCAGCAGTTACGCAGGTGTCTCCTACGAGCAGTACTTC. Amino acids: CASSYAGVSYEQYF.

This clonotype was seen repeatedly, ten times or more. CDR3 in amino acids: CSARTPTAGGETQYF. CDR3 sequence (DNA): TGCAGTGCTAGAACCCCCACAGCGGGGGGAGAGACCCAGTACTTC. The chain uses TRBV20-1 and TRBJ2-5; 9 bases line up with TRBD2. Germline CDR1 is DFQATT and CDR2 is SNEGSKA (reference sequence). Trimming at V came to 2 bases and at J to 4 bases, leaving 8 bases not matched to a gene. The CDR3 spans 15 residues.

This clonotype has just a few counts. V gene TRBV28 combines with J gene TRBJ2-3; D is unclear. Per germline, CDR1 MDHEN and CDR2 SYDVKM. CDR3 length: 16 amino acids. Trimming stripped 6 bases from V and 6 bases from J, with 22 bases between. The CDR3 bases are TGTGCCAGCAGCCACGATATGGGTCAAACCGGGGATACGCAGTATTTT. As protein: CASSHDMGQTGDTQYF.

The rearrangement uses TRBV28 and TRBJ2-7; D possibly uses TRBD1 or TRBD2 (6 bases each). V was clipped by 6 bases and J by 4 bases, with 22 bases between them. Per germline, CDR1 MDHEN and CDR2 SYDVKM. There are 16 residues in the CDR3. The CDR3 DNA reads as TGTGCCAGCAGCTACGACTGGGGGCCAGGAGGGTACGAGCAGTACGTC. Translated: CASSYDWGPGGYEQYV.

The CDR3 sequence: CASSLEPVSETQYF. CDR3 sequence (DNA): TGCGCCAGCAGCTTGGAGCCAGTTTCTGAGACCCAGTACTTC. The chain carries TRBV5-1 and TRBJ2-5; D gene ambiguous. CDR1 SGHRS and CDR2 YFSETQ come from the germline V gene. V shed 0 bases and J shed 5 bases, with 11 bases lying between them. The CDR3 totals 14 residues.

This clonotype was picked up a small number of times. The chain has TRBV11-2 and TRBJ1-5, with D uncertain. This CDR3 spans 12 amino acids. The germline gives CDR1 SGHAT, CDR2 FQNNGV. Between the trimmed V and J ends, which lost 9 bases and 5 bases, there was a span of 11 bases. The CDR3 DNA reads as TGTGCCAGTTCAATTTCTGATCAGCCCCAGCATTTT. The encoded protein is CASSISDQPQHF.

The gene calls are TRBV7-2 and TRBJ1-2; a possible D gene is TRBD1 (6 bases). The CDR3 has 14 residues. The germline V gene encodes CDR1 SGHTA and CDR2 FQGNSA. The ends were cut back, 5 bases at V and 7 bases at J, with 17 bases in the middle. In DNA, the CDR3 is TGTGCCAGCAGCCACACAACAGGGTATGGTGGCTACACCTTC. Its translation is CASSHTTGYGGYTF.

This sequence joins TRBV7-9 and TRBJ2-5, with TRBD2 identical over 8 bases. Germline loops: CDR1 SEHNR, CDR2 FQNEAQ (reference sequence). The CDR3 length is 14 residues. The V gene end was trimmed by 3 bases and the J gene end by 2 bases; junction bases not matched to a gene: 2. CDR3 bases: TGTGCCAGCAGCTTCACTAGCGGACAAGAGACCCAGTACTTC. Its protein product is CASSFTSGQETQYF.

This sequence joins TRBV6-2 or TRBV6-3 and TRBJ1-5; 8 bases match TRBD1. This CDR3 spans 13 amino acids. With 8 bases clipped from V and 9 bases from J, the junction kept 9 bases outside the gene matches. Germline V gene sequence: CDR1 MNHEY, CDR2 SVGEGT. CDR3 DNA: TGTGCCAGCGTGGACAGGGCCCGAGGGCCCCAGCATTTT. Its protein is CASVDRARGPQHF.

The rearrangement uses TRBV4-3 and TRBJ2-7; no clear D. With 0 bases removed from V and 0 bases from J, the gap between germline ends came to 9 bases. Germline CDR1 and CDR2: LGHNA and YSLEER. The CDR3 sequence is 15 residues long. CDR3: CASSQDRGDSYEQYV. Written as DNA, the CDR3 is TGCGCCAGCAGCCAAGATCGCGGCGACTCCTACGAGCAGTACGTC.

The CDR3 sequence: CASSLGQVQTPLHF. The CDR3 DNA follows: TGTGCCAGCAGCTTGGGACAAGTTCAAACACCCCTCCACTTT. This chain connects TRBV5-5 to TRBJ1-6; no definite D call. Germline CDR1 SGHKS, CDR2 YYEKEE (reference sequence). Trimming removed 0 bases at V and 11 bases at J, with 12 bases between. This CDR3 comprises 14 residues.

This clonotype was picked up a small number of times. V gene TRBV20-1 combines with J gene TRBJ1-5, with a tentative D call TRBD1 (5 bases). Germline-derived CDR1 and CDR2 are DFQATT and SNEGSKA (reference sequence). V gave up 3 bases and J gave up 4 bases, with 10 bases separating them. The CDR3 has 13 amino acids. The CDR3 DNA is TGCAGTGCTAGGCTAACAGGTAATCAGCCCCAGCATTTT. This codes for CSARLTGNQPQHF.

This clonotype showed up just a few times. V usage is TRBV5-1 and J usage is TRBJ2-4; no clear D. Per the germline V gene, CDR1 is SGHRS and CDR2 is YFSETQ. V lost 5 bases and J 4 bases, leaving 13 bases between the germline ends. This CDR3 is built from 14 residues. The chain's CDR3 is CASRPGWGKNIQYF. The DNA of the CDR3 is TGCGCCAGCAGGCCCGGGTGGGGAAAAAACATTCAGTACTTC.

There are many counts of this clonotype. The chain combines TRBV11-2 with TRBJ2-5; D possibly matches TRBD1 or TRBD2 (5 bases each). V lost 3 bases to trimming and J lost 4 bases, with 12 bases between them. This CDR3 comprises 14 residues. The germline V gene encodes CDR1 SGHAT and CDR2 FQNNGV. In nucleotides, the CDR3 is TGTGCCAGCAGCTTGGGGGAGCTCCCAGAGACCCAGTACTTC. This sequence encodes CASSLGELPETQYF.

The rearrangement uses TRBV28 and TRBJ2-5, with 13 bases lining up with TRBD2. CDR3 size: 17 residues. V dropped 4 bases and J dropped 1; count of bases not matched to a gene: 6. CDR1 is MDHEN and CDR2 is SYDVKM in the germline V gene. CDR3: CASSWTSGSTFQETQYF. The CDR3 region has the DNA TGTGCCAGCAGTTGGACTAGCGGGAGTACCTTCCAAGAGACCCAGTACTTC.

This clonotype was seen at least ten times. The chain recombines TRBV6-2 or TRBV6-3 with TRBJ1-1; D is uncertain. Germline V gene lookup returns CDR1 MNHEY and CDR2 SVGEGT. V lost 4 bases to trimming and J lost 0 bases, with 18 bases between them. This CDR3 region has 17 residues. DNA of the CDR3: TGTGCCAGCAGTTCCCTAAAGGGTTCTTTTATGAACACTGAAGCTTTCTTT. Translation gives CASSSLKGSFMNTEAFF.

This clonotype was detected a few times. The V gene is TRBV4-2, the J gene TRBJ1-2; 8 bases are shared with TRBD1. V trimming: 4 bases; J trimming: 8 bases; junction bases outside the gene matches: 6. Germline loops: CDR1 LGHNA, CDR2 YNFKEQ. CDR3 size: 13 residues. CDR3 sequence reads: CASSLGQGRGYTF. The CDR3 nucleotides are TGTGCCAGCAGCCTCGGACAGGGCCGGGGCTACACCTTC.

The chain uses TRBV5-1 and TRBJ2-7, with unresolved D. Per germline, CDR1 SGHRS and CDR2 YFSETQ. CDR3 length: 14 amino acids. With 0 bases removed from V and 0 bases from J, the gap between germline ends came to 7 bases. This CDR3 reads CASSLELASYEQYF. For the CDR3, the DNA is TGCGCCAGCAGCTTGGAACTGGCCTCCTACGAGCAGTACTTC.

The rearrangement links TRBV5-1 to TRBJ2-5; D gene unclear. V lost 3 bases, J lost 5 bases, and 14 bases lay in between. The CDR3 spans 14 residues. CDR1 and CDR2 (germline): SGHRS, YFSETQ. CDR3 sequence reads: CASSSVWVAETQYF. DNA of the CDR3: TGCGCCAGCAGCTCGGTCTGGGTCGCGGAGACCCAGTACTTC.

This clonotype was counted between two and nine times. As DNA, the CDR3 is TGTGCCAGCAGCGGAGGGGCAGAGTACAATGAGCAGTTCTTC. Residues: CASSGGAEYNEQFF. This chain joins TRBV7-8 and TRBJ2-1; D possibly corresponds to TRBD2 (6 bases). Germline V CDR1 and CDR2: SGHVS, FQNEAQ. This CDR3 has 14 residues. V was pared by 5 bases and J by 4 bases, with 12 bases between.

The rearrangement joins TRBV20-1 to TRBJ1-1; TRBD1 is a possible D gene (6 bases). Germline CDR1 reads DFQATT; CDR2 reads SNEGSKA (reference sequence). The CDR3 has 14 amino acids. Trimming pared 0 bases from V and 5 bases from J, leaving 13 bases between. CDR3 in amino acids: CSARDSTGWTEAFF. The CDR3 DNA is TGCAGTGCTAGAGATTCCACAGGGTGGACTGAAGCTTTCTTT.

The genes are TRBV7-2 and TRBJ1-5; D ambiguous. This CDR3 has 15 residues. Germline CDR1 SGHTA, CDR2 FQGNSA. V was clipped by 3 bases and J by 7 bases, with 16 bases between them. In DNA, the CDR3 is TGTGCCAGCAGCTTCGCCCGGAGGGAGGAACAGCCCCAGCATTTT. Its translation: CASSFARREEQPQHF. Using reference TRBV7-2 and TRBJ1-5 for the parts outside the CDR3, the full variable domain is GAGVSQSPSNKVTEKGKDVELRCDPISGHTALYWYRQSLGQGLEFLIYFQGNSAPDKSGLPSDRFSAERTGGSVSTLTIQRTQQEDSAVYLCASSFARREEQPQHFGDGTRLSIL.

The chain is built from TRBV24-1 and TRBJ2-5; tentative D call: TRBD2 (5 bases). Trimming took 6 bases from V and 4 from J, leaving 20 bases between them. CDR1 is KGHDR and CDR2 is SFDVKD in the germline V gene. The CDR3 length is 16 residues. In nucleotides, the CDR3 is TGTGCCACCAGTTCTGGGCCGGGAATTACCCGAGAGACCCAGTACTTC. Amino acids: CATSSGPGITRETQYF.

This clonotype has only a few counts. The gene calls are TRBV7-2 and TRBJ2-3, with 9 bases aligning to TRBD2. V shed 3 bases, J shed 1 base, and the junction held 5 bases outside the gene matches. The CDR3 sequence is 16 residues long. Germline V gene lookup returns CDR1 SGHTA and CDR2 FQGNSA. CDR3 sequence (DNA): TGTGCCAGCAGCTTGAGTAGCGGGGGCCGCACAGATACGCAGTATTTT. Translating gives CASSLSSGGRTDTQYF.

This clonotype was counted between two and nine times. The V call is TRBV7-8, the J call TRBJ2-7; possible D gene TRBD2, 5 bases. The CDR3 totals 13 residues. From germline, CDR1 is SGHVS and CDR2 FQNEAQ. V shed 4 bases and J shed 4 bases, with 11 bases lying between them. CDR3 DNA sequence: TGTGCCAGCAGCTCTAGGCGGGTTTACGAGCAGTACTTC. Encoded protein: CASSSRRVYEQYF.

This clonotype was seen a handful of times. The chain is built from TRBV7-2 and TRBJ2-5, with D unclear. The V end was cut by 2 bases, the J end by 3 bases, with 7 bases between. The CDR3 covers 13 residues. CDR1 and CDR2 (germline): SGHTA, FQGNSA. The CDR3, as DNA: TGTGCCAGCAGCTTATTCACTGAAGAGACCCAGTACTTC. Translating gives CASSLFTEETQYF.